This TCR beta chain was recorded in a study of CD8 T cells in ankylosing spondylitis (TCRdb year 2017). Concerning the study at large: The study profiled T cell receptor beta repertoires in healthy donors and ankylosing spondylitis patients to find disease-linked TCR variants. The full study cohort was made up of about two dozen ankylosing spondylitis patients and around 100 healthy donors. Peripheral blood was sampled, and synovial fluid was additionally collected from ankylosing spondylitis patients. Points the paper makes about the study in general: The disease-linked clones were reported as significantly enriched in matched synovial fluid samples from ankylosing spondylitis patients. The disease-linked clones showed a CD8+ phenotype and occurred at relatively low frequencies in peripheral blood. Some TCR beta motif variants had previously been reported in synovial fluid and blood of reactive arthritis patients, which suggested common disease-initiation mechanisms. A TCR beta motif of several highly homologous amino acid variants appeared characteristic of blood from ankylosing spondylitis patients.

Sequencing was carried out with an Illumina HiSeq 2500. TCR beta libraries were prepared by quantitative 5'-RACE with molecular barcodes. The authors' pipeline ran thus. Disease-linked TCR variants were identified with a new computational method built on a probabilistic model of VDJ rearrangement. TCRdb reprocessing: public reads trimmed at Q25 with fastp, clones called with MiXCR, in-frame beta chains kept. Every distinct CDR3 protein forms one entry, paired with its most common genes and DNA. These V and J calls derive from TCRdb rather than the authors' analysis. The sample records fewer than 500,000 distinct CDR3 sequences, about 20% of which are singletons. The leading ten clones occupy approximately 16% of the sample. As to this clonotype: Its antigen is not yet known. Base-call qualities are not available, and no considerably larger clone is one nucleotide away.

Trimming removed 0 bases from V and 2 bases from J; the gene matches leave 5 bases unexplained. The CDR3 numbers 19 residues from cysteine through phenylalanine. Left in the record is the CDR3 DNA by itself, 57 bases read in frame from the first base. CDR1 and CDR2, per the germline V gene, are LGHNA and YNFKEQ. This sequence originates from a male donor with ankylosing spondylitis. The specimen was blood, either unsorted or a sorted T cell fraction (not recorded which). Recombination linked TRBV4-2 to TRBJ2-6; TRBD2 aligns with 12 central bases. For the CDR3, the sequence is CASSQEPSGRAAGANVLTF. The nucleotide sequence is given as TGTGCCAGCAGCCAAGAGCCTAGCGGGAGGGCCGCTGGGGCCAACGTCCTGACTTTC.